These T cell receptor beta chains were read from a single sample in a study of blood T cell repertoires in COVID-19. Profiling relied on immunoSEQ multiplex PCR, and the TCRdb table lists in-frame clones only, not all of them. This sample has 110,000 or so clones; roughly 80% occur once, and the top ten carry approximately 9%. Sequenced sample: peripheral blood. The receptors were sampled from a woman between 65 and 79 years old with acute or convalescent COVID-19. CDR3s include the opening cysteine and the closing phenylalanine or tryptophan. A D gene is named only where the DNA matches it firmly. Rows give clone size only sometimes, using once, few, many, or a class for an expanded clone.

TRBV5-1	-	TRBJ2-5	TRBD2	TGCGCCAGCAGCTTGGGTGGGCTCCGCGGGGGAGAGACCCAGTACTTC	CASSLGGLRGGETQYF
TRBV10-3	-	TRBJ1-3	TRBD1	TGTGCCACCGCAGGGGGCATAGATGGAAACACCATATATTTT	CATAGGIDGNTIYF
TRBV18	few	TRBJ1-3	-	TGTGCCAGCTCACCGGAGGGAAACACCATATATTTT	CASSPEGNTIYF
TRBV27	once	TRBJ1-4	-	TGTGCCAGCAGCCGAATTTCGAGCTATGAAAAACTGTTTTTT	CASSRISSYEKLFF
TRBV2	-	TRBJ2-3	TRBD1	TGTGCCAGCAGTTCCGACAGGGTGAGCACAGATACGCAGTATTTT	CASSSDRVSTDTQYF
TRBV24-1	-	TRBJ2-1	-	TGTGCCACCAGTGATCGGGGTAATGAGCAGTTCTTC	CATSDRGNEQFF
TRBV11-2	few	TRBJ1-2	-	TGTGCCAGCAGTCCGGCGGGGCGGTATGGCTACACCTTC	CASSPAGRYGYTF
TRBV10-1	-	TRBJ2-1	-	TGCGCCAGCAGTGATTTTCAGTCCAATGAGCAGTTCTTC	CASSDFQSNEQFF
TRBV18	-	TRBJ2-7	-	TGTGCCAGCTCACTAGGGGCAGAGCCAATGTACTTC	CASSLGAEPMYF
TRBV5-4	-	TRBJ1-3	-	TGTGCCAGCAGCTTGGACAGAGTGAACACCATATATTTT	CASSLDRVNTIYF
TRBV6-2/TRBV6-3	-	TRBJ2-1	TRBD2	TGTGCCAGCAGTTACTCGAACGGAGCGGGGGCCGATGAGCAGTTCTTC	CASSYSNGAGADEQFF
TRBV18	-	TRBJ1-2	TRBD1	TGTGCCAGCTCACCACAGACAGGGGGCAGCTATGGCTACACCTTC	CASSPQTGGSYGYTF
TRBV6-2/TRBV6-3	-	TRBJ2-2	TRBD1	TGTGCCAGCAGTTACTGGACAGGGTTAAGGTCCGGGGAGCTGTTTTTT	CASSYWTGLRSGELFF
TRBV6-6	-	TRBJ1-5	-	TGTGCCACCGGAGGGATGAACAATCAGCCCCAGCATTTT	CATGGMNNQPQHF
TRBV18	few	TRBJ2-1	-	TGTGCCAGCTCAAGAGCGAGCTCCTACAATGAGCAGTTCTTC	CASSRASSYNEQFF
TRBV6-5	-	TRBJ2-3	TRBD2	TGTGCCAGCAGTTATATTAGCGGGAGGGATACGCAGTATTTT	CASSYISGRDTQYF
TRBV7-8	-	TRBJ2-5	TRBD2	TGTGCCAGCCGGCTAGCGGGGGGGGAGACCCAGTACTTC	CASRLAGGETQYF
TRBV9	-	TRBJ1-1	-	TGTGCCAGCAGCCAGACAGCTTGGGACACTGAAGCTTTCTTT	CASSQTAWDTEAFF
TRBV30	once	TRBJ1-5	-	TGTGCCTGGAGTGCCCGGACGGGACAGCCCCAGCATTTT	CAWSARTGQPQHF
TRBV19	-	TRBJ1-1	TRBD1	TGTGCCAGTAGTGGACAGGGAGGCGCTGAAGCTTTCTTT	CASSGQGGAEAFF
TRBV7-9	-	TRBJ1-1	-	TGTGCCAGCAGCTCGTTACAGAACACTGAAGCTTTCTTT	CASSSLQNTEAFF
TRBV11-2	-	TRBJ2-3	TRBD2	TGTGCCAGCAGCTCCCGCTCATTCTCGGGAGGCACGCAGTATTTT	CASSSRSFSGGTQYF
TRBV19	-	TRBJ2-1	TRBD1	TGTGCCAGTAGTACGGGACAGGGGGGAGAGCAGTTCTTC	CASSTGQGGEQFF
TRBV6-1	-	TRBJ1-6	-	TGTGCCAGCAGTGAGGGACTCCTTCTCAGCTCCTATAATTCACCCCTCCACTTT	CASSEGLLLSSYNSPLHF
TRBV7-9	-	TRBJ2-5	-	TGTGCCAGCAGCTCAGTAAATTTTCGAACCGAAGAGACCCAGTACTTC	CASSSVNFRTEETQYF
TRBV7-2	-	TRBJ2-5	-	TGTGCCAGCAGCTTAGCGATTGGGGGCGGCCAAGAGACCCAGTACTTC	CASSLAIGGGQETQYF
TRBV5-1	once	TRBJ2-5	-	TGCGCCAGCAGCTTATCGGGGACTCAAGAGACCCAGTACTTC	CASSLSGTQETQYF
TRBV11-2	-	TRBJ2-3	-	TGTGCCAGCAGCTTAGCTCCCACAGATACGCAGTATTTT	CASSLAPTDTQYF
TRBV6-5	-	TRBJ2-5	TRBD1	TGTGCCAGCAGTTACTCCGGGACAGGGCAAGAGACCCAGTACTTC	CASSYSGTGQETQYF
TRBV7-2	few	TRBJ1-3	-	TGTGCCAGCAGCTTAGCAACAGGAGCCTCTGGAAACACCATATATTTT	CASSLATGASGNTIYF
TRBV6-1	-	TRBJ1-5	-	TGTGCCAGCAGTGAAGCGCTTCGAGGAGGGAGTCAGCCCCAGCATTTT	CASSEALRGGSQPQHF
TRBV18	-	TRBJ1-1	TRBD1	TGTGCCAGCTCACAGGGACAGGGTAATGAAGCTTTCTTT	CASSQGQGNEAFF
TRBV11-2	-	TRBJ1-3	TRBD1	TGTGCCAGCAGCTTAGGCAGACAGGGGGCTTTTACCGGAAACACCATATATTTT	CASSLGRQGAFTGNTIYF
TRBV6-2/TRBV6-3	-	TRBJ1-1	TRBD1	TGTGCCAGCAGTTTCCGATCGGACAGGTCCACTGAAGCTTTCTTT	CASSFRSDRSTEAFF
TRBV6-6	-	TRBJ2-7	TRBD1	TGTGCCAGCAGAGAAACCGGGACAGGGGGCGGGGAGCAGTACTTC	CASRETGTGGGEQYF
TRBV19	-	TRBJ1-1	-	TGTGCCAGTAGTCTTTCGGGGGAGAACACTGAAGCTTTCTTT	CASSLSGENTEAFF
TRBV10-3	-	TRBJ1-1	-	TGTGCCATCGTTGGCAGCGGAGGGGCAAGGACTGAAGCTTTCTTT	CAIVGSGGARTEAFF
TRBV28	once	TRBJ1-2	-	TGTGCCAGCAGAGAGACGGGGAGGACCAATAACTATGGCTACACCTTC	CASRETGRTNNYGYTF
TRBV28	-	TRBJ1-4	TRBD1	TGTGCCAGCAGTCATGGGACAGGGTATGAAAAACTGTTTTTT	CASSHGTGYEKLFF
TRBV19	once	TRBJ1-2	TRBD1	TGTGCCAGTAATACCGGGACAGGGGCCAACTATGGCTACACCTTC	CASNTGTGANYGYTF
TRBV6-2/TRBV6-3	-	TRBJ2-5	TRBD2	TGTGCCAGCAGTTTTGGGCGGGGGACGAAAGAGACCCAGTACTTC	CASSFGRGTKETQYF
TRBV12-3/TRBV12-4	-	TRBJ2-3	-	TGTGCCAGCAGGACTAGTAGGGCAGATACGCAGTATTTT	CASRTSRADTQYF
TRBV7-9	once	TRBJ2-7	TRBD1	TGTGCCAGCAGCTCCCCGGGACAGGGGACCTACGAGCAGTACTTC	CASSSPGQGTYEQYF
TRBV6-2/TRBV6-3	few	TRBJ2-2	-	TGTGCCAGCAGTTTATACAGGATGAACACCGGGGAGCTGTTTTTT	CASSLYRMNTGELFF
TRBV7-6	-	TRBJ2-3	TRBD1	TGTGCCAGCAGCATGGACAGGGTGGTTGTGGGCACAGATACGCAGTATTTT	CASSMDRVVVGTDTQYF
TRBV6-6	-	TRBJ1-2	TRBD1	TGTGCCAGCAGTGGACAGGGCTATGGCTACACCTTC	CASSGQGYGYTF
TRBV4-2	-	TRBJ1-5	-	TGTGCCAGCAGCCGCCAACGGGGGTACAATCAGCCCCAGCATTTT	CASSRQRGYNQPQHF
TRBV6-4	-	TRBJ1-2	-	TGTGCCAGCAGTGACTCGTCCCGGAACTATGGCTACACCTTC	CASSDSSRNYGYTF
TRBV6-6	-	TRBJ2-1	TRBD1	TGTGCCAGCAGGGGGGGACAGGGGGTGCATGAGCAGTTCTTC	CASRGGQGVHEQFF
TRBV9	-	TRBJ2-1	-	TGTGCCAGCAGCCCAAATTTAGCGGATCCCCACAATGAGCAGTTCTTC	CASSPNLADPHNEQFF